Sequencing of this T cell receptor beta chain was carried out in a study of blood T cell repertoires in COVID-19. Study as a whole: Samples came from the United States, Italy and Spain, spanning acute and convalescent COVID-19. PBMCs, B-cell-depleted T cells, or T cells provided the cDNA or gDNA that made up the material.

CDR3 size: 15 residues. The V and J ends lost 3 bases and 0 bases respectively, with 12 bases between them. Germline V gene sequence: CDR1 MDHEN, CDR2 SYDVKM. In the authors' workflow: For nucleated cells, counts were estimated from reference gene primer amplification. Generated by immunoSEQ multiplex PCR, the TCRdb table keeps only in-frame clones and is missing some. V and J calls and clone size follow that table, whereas D and trimming were derived from the DNA. The sample comprises around 280,000 clones, approximately 83% of which are singletons, and approximately 2% rests with the top ten. This TCR was sampled from a woman in her twenties or thirties who had recovered from COVID-19. The J gene is TRBJ2-7, the V gene TRBV28; D possibly corresponds to TRBD1 (5 bases). The sequenced sample consisted of peripheral blood. The CDR3: CASSLFDRSSYEQYF. As DNA, the CDR3 is TGTGCCAGCAGTTTGTTTGACAGAAGCTCCTACGAGCAGTACTTC.